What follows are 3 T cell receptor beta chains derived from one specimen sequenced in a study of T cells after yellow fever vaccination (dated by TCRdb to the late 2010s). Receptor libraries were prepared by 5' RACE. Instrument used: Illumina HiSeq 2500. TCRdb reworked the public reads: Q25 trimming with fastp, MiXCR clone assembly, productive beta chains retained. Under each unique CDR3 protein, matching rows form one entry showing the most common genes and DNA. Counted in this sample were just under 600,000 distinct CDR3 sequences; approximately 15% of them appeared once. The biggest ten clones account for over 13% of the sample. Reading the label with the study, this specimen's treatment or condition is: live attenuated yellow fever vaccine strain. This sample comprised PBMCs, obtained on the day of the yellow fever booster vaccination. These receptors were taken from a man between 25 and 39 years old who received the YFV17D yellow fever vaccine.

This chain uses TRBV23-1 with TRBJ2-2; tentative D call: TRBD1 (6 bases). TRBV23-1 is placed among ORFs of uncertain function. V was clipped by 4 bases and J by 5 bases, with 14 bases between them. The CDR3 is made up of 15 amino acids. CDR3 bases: TGCGCCAGCAGTCCCCGGGACACCCGAACCGGGGAGCTGTTTTTT. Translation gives CASSPRDTRTGELFF.

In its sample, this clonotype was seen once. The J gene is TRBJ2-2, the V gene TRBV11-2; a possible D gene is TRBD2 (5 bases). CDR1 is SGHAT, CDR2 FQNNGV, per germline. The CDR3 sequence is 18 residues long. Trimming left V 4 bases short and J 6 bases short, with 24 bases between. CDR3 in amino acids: CASSSPNGLLGVPGELFF. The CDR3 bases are TGTGCCAGCAGCTCTCCCAATGGGTTATTGGGAGTCCCCGGGGAGCTGTTTTTT. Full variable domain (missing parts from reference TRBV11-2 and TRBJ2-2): EAGVAQSPRYKIIEKRQSVAFWCNPISGHATLYWYQQILGQGPKLLIQFQNNGVVDDSQLPKDRFSAERLKGVDSTLKIQPAKLEDSAVYLCASSSPNGLLGVPGELFFGEGSRLTVL.

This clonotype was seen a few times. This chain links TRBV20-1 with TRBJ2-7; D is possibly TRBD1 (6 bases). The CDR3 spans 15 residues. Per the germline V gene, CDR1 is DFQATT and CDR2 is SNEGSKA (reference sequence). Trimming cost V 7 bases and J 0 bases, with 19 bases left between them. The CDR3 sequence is CSENYRDKSSYEQYF. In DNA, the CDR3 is TGCAGTGAAAATTACCGGGACAAAAGCTCCTACGAGCAGTACTTC.